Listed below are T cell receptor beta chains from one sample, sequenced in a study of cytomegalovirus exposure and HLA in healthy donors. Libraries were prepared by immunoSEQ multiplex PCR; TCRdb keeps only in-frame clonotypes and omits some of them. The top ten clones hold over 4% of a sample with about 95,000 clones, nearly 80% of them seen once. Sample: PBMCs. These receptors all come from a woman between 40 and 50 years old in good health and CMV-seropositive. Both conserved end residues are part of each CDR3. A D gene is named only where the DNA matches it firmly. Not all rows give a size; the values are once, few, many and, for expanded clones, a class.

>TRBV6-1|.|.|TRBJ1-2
TGTGCCAGCAGTGAATACGGGTCCGGCTACACCTTC
CASSEYGSGYTF
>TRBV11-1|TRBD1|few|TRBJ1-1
TGTGCCAGCAGCCCCAGGGACAGGATGAACACTGAAGCTTTCTTT
CASSPRDRMNTEAFF
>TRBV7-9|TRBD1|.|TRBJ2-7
TGTGCCAGCAGCTCCAGACCGGGACAGGGCTCCTACGAGCAGTACTTC
CASSSRPGQGSYEQYF
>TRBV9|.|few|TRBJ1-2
TGTGCCAGCACCAAAGGAGACGGTTCCGGAATGGGCTACACCTTC
CASTKGDGSGMGYTF
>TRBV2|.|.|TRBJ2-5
TGTGCCAGCACCTACAACAGGGTTTTGGAGACCCAGTACTTC
CASTYNRVLETQYF
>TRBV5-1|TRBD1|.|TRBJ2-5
TGCGCCAGCAGCTTACAGGGGGCCGTCCTGGAGACCCAGTACTTC
CASSLQGAVLETQYF
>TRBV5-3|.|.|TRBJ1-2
TGTGCCAGAAGCTTGGGACAGGCCTTTAACTATGGCTACACCTTC
CARSLGQAFNYGYTF
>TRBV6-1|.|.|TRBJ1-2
TGTGCCAGCAAGGACACCTATGTTGGCTACACCTTC
CASKDTYVGYTF
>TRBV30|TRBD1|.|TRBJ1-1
TGTGCCTGGAGTCGACAGGGCCCTGGGGCTGAAGCTTTCTTT
CAWSRQGPGAEAFF
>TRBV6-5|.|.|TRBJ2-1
TGTGCCAGCAGTTATCCCGGGAGTTCCTACAATGAGCAGTTCTTC
CASSYPGSSYNEQFF
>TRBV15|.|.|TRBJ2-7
TGTGCCACCAGCAGAGATAACAGAGCCGCTTACGAGCAGTACTTC
CATSRDNRAAYEQYF
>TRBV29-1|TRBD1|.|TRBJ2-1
TGCAGCGTTTACGGGGACAGGGGTCTGGAGGAGCAGTTCTTC
CSVYGDRGLEEQFF
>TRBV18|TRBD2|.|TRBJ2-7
TGTGCCAGCTCACCAAGGGCTAGCGGGAGTGGGTACGTCTACGAGCAGTACTTC
CASSPRASGSGYVYEQYF
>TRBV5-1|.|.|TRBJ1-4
TGCGCCAGCAGCTCGACAGCAACTAATGAAAAACTGTTTTTT
CASSSTATNEKLFF
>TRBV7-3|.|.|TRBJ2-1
TGTGCCAGCAGCTTAGAACAGAGCTCCTACAATGAGCAGTTCTTC
CASSLEQSSYNEQFF
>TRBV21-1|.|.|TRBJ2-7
TGTGCCAGCAGGCGGACTAGCGGAGGTTACGAGCAGTACTTC
CASRRTSGGYEQYF
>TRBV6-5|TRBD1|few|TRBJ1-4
TGTGCCAGCAGTTCGCTCCGGGACAGGGATGAAAAACTGTTTTTT
CASSSLRDRDEKLFF
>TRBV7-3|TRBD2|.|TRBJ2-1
TGTGCCAGCAGCCTAGCGGGAGGAGATCTCAATGAGCAGTTCTTC
CASSLAGGDLNEQFF
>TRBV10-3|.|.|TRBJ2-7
TGTGCCATCAGTGACAGGAACTCCTACGAGCAGTACTTC
CAISDRNSYEQYF
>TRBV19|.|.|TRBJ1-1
TGTGCCAGTAGTATACGAGGAGCCAACGCTCCTGAAGCTTTCTTT
CASSIRGANAPEAFF
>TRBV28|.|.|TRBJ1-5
TGTGCCAGCAGCTCCATATCCATCTGGCCAGGGCATAGCAATCAGCCCCAGCATTTT
CASSSISIWPGHSNQPQHF
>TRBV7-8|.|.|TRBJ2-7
TGTGCCAGCAGCTTAGTGGCCAGAACCTACGAGCAGTACTTC
CASSLVARTYEQYF
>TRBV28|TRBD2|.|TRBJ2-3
TGTGCCAGCAGTTTCTTAGCGGGAGGTCCACCTACGGATACGCAGTATTTT
CASSFLAGGPPTDTQYF
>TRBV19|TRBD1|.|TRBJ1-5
TGTGCCAGTAGTGCGACAGGGGTCAGTCAGCCCCAGCATTTT
CASSATGVSQPQHF
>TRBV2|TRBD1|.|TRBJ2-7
TGTGCCAGCAGTCCGGGACAGGGGTCGTGGGAGCAGTACTTC
CASSPGQGSWEQYF
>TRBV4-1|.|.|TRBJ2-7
TGCGCCAGCAGCCAAGAAGGTGGTAAGGGGACATTGTCCTACGAGCAGTACTTC
CASSQEGGKGTLSYEQYF
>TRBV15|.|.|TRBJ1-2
TGTGCCACCAGGTCAGGGCCGATGAGTGGCTACACCTTC
CATRSGPMSGYTF
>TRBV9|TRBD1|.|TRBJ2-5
TGTGCCAGCAGCGCCTTGACAGGGGACCAAGAGACCCAGTACTTC
CASSALTGDQETQYF
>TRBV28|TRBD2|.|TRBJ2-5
TGTGCCAGCAGTTTATGGACAACTAGCGGGAGGGTCCAAGAGACCCAGTACTTC
CASSLWTTSGRVQETQYF
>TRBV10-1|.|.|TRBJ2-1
TGCGCCAGCAGTGAGTCCCCACTCCCGCAGTTCTTC
CASSESPLPQFF
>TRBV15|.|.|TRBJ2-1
TGTGCCACCAGCAGAGATCAGTGGGGGGCAGGGGGTTATGAGCAGTTCTTC
CATSRDQWGAGGYEQFF
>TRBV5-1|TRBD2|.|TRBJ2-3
TGCGCCAGCACTACCACGTGGGGGGGAGATACGCAGTATTTT
CASTTTWGGDTQYF
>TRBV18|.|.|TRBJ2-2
TGTGCCAGCTCACCAACGAGGGACACCGGGGAGCTGTTTTTT
CASSPTRDTGELFF
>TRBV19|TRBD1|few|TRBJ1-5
TGTGCCAGTAGCCCCGGGACAGGGGCCAATCAGCCCCAGCATTTT
CASSPGTGANQPQHF
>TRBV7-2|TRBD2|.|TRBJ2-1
TGTGCCAGCAGCTTGACTAGCGGAACCTACAATGAGCAGTTCTTC
CASSLTSGTYNEQFF
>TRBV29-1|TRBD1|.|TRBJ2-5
TGCAGCGCCTTAACAGGGGGAGAGACCCAGTACTTC
CSALTGGETQYF
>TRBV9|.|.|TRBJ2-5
TGTGCCAGCAGCGTATTGAGTGGAGAGACCCAGTACTTC
CASSVLSGETQYF
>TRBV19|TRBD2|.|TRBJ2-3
TGTGCCAGTAGTATAGGGACTAGCGGCAAGAGCACAGATACGCAGTATTTT
CASSIGTSGKSTDTQYF
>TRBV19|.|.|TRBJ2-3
TGTGCCAGTAGTATCCAGGCACCTCGTAGCACAGATACGCAGTATTTT
CASSIQAPRSTDTQYF
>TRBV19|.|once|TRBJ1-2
TGTGCCAGTAATTGGGGGCCTAACTATGGCTACACCTTC
CASNWGPNYGYTF
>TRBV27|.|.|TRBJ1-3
TGTGCCAGCAAGGGAACAGGACAAGTGGACACCATATATTTT
CASKGTGQVDTIYF
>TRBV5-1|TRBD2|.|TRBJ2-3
TGCGCCAGCAGCTTTAGCGGGACTCCCCCAGATACGCAGTATTTT
CASSFSGTPPDTQYF
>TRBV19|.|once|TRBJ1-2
TGTGCCAGTACAGCCGGGGTTGGGGACTATGGCTACACCTTC
CASTAGVGDYGYTF
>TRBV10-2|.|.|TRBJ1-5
TGCGCCAGCAGTGTAGACAGCTATAGCAATCAGCCCCAGCATTTT
CASSVDSYSNQPQHF
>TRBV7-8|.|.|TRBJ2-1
TGTGCCAGCAGCTTATACTCGAACAATGAGCAGTTCTTC
CASSLYSNNEQFF
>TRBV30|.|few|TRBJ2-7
TGTGCCTGGAGTATTGCGGGTTACGAGCAGTACTTC
CAWSIAGYEQYF
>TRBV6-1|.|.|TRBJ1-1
TGTGCCAGCAGCGAGTTACGGGGGATCACTGAAGCTTTCTTT
CASSELRGITEAFF
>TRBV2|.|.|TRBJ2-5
TGTGCCAGTACTCGCCTGTACCAAGAGACCCAGTACTTC
CASTRLYQETQYF
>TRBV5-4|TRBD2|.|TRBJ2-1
TGTGCCAGCAGCACGGGACTAGCGAGCTCCTACAATGAGCAGTTCTTC
CASSTGLASSYNEQFF
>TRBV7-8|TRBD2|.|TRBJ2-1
TGTGCCAGCAGCCTACTAGCGGGGGAAACCTACAATGAGCAGTTCTTC
CASSLLAGETYNEQFF
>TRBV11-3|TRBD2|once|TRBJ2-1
TGTGCCAGCAGCTTAGCGGGAGGGTCCTCCTACAATGAGCAGTTCTTC
CASSLAGGSSYNEQFF
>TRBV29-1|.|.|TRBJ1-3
TGCAGCGTTGCCGTCTCTGGAAACACCATATATTTT
CSVAVSGNTIYF
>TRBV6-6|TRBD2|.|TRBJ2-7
TGTGCCAGCAGCCTACTAGCGGGAGGAGCCGAGCAGTACTTC
CASSLLAGGAEQYF
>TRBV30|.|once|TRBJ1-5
TGTGCCTGGGGCGTCGAGGGTAGTCAGCCCCAGCATTTT
CAWGVEGSQPQHF
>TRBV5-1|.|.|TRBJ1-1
TGCGCCAGCAGCTTGGCCACGGGGTATGTGGGCACTGAAGCTTTCTTT
CASSLATGYVGTEAFF
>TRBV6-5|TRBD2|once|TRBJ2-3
TGTGCCAGCAGTTACGCGGGAGAGGCAGATACGCAGTATTTT
CASSYAGEADTQYF
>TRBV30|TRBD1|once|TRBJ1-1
TGTGCCTGGAGTGCTCGGACAGGGTACACTGAAGCTTTCTTT
CAWSARTGYTEAFF
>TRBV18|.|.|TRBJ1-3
TGTGCCAGCTCACAGCGGGGGGCACAAGGAAACACCATATATTTT
CASSQRGAQGNTIYF